Below are 4 T cell receptor beta chains sequenced from a single sample in a study of cytomegalovirus exposure and HLA in healthy donors. Both 60 Vbeta primers and 13 Jbeta primers went into the PCR. Data came from immunoSEQ multiplex PCR; TCRdb stores just in-frame clones and leaves some out. Of 100,000 to 150,000 clones listed, around three quarters are singletons. Material for sequencing was PBMCs. The receptors were gathered from a woman in her forties or fifties in good health and CMV-seronegative.

The chain combines TRBV4-2 with TRBJ2-2; the match to TRBD1 covers 9 bases. CDR1 is LGHNA, CDR2 YNFKEQ, per germline. The trim removed 5 bases at V and 4 bases at J, leaving 8 bases unmatched. This CDR3 is 16 amino acids long. CDR3 DNA sequence: TGTGCCAGCAGCAACATGGGGACAGGGTTCACCGGGGAGCTGTTTTTT. Translating it yields CASSNMGTGFTGELFF.

The chain is built from TRBV10-1 and TRBJ1-5; 10 nucleotides match TRBD1. The junction had 13 bases not matched to a gene; V was cut back by 10 bases and J by 4 bases. Germline V gene sequence: CDR1 WNHNN, CDR2 SYGVQD (reference sequence). The CDR3 is 16 amino acids. The DNA for the CDR3 is TGCGCCATTCGGATCCCAAGGGGACAGGGGAATCAGCCCCAGCATTTT. Translation: CAIRIPRGQGNQPQHF.

Only a few counts were recorded for this clone. The rearrangement uses TRBV6-6 and TRBJ2-1; the match to TRBD2 covers 7 bases. The CDR3 length is 16 residues. CDR1 is MNHNY and CDR2 is SVGAGI in the germline V gene (reference sequence). Trimming removed 7 bases from V and 7 bases from J; junction bases left unmatched: 16. The CDR3 here is CASIPESGNAGNEQFF. CDR3 in DNA: TGTGCCAGCATACCCGAAAGCGGGAATGCTGGTAATGAGCAGTTCTTC.

This clone was found a few times. V gene TRBV1 combines with J gene TRBJ2-1; TRBD2, the table's D call, lacks a check against the DNA. TRBV1 is reported as a pseudogene. The CDR3 loop spans 16 amino acids. CDR3 protein: CTSSQAPGLVYGEQFF. As DNA, the CDR3 is TGCACCAGCAGCCAAGCCCCGGGACTAGTTTACGGTGAGCAGTTCTTC.